This TCR beta chain was captured in a study of T cell responses to AZD1222 COVID-19 vaccine. Overall study findings and caveats: Repertoire collection took place solely once the T cell response had peaked. With two AZD1222 doses given, Spike-specific TCR breadth and depth both rose. Researchers report vaccine-associated CD4 TCRs spanning spike, with dominance at 160-218 and 743-854. Close to half of spike-specific TCRs reportedly recognize unmutated variant regions.

The assay was immunoSEQ multiplex PCR, and TCRdb's table has in-frame clones only and misses some. The table shows some 130,000 clones, with 70% to 90% occurring only once. On this clone itself: Its antigen is undetermined.

The germline V gene encodes CDR1 SEHNR and CDR2 FQNEAQ (reference sequence). V dropped 6 bases and J dropped 4; count of bases not matched to a gene: 11. The CDR3 loop spans 15 amino acids. The chain uses TRBV7-9 and TRBJ2-7; 8 bases fit TRBD1. The sample here was peripheral blood, taken on day 0 of AZD1222 vaccination. The source is an adult in good health. This CDR3 reads CASRESGGTIYEQYF. The DNA for the CDR3 is TGTGCCAGCAGGGAATCAGGGGGCACAATTTACGAGCAGTACTTC. Full variable domain (rest looked up from reference TRBV7-9 and TRBJ2-7): DTGVSQNPRHKITKRGQNVTFRCDPISEHNRLYWYRQTLGQGPEFLTYFQNEAQLEKSRLLSDRFSAERPKGSFSTLEIQRTEQGDSAMYLCASRESGGTIYEQYFGPGTRLTVT.